This T cell receptor beta chain emerged from a study of blood T cell repertoires in COVID-19. Study as a whole: Donors in the United States, Italy and Spain gave samples during acute or convalescent COVID-19. Nucleic acid was either cDNA or gDNA, and it came from T cells, B-cell-depleted T cells, or PBMCs.

Original processing notes: Researchers report that nucleated cell counts were estimated from reference gene primer amplification. Assay: immunoSEQ multiplex PCR; the TCRdb copy retains only in-frame clones and omits some. V and J calls and clone size are those listed in that table; D and trimming were worked out from the DNA. Among 190,000 or so clones listed, less than 90% were seen once. Looked up from germline, CDR1 is LGHDT and CDR2 is YNNKEL (reference sequence). J gave up 5 bases and V 6 bases, and 4 bases lay outside the gene matches. This CDR3 comprises 13 residues. The TCR originated in a woman aged 65 to 85 with acute or convalescent COVID-19. The chain combines TRBV3-1 (or the pseudogene TRBV3-2) with TRBJ1-1; 9 bases are a match to TRBD1. The sample taken for sequencing was peripheral blood. This chain's CDR3 is CASRRQGGTEAFF. The CDR3 DNA reads TGTGCCAGCAGAAGACAGGGGGGGACTGAAGCTTTCTTT.